The present entry profiles one TCR beta chain with its context. These data originate in a study of blood T cell repertoires in COVID-19. Profiled with immunoSEQ multiplex PCR; TCRdb holds only in-frame clones, not every one. This sample carries about 190,000 clones, approximately 91% of them seen once, and the ten largest clones take around 1.1%. The CDR3 length is 16 residues. The V gene's germline CDR1 is MNHNY and CDR2 SVGAGI (reference sequence). The ends lost 4 bases at V and 4 bases at J; junction bases unmatched: 5. Sequenced sample: peripheral blood. V gene TRBV6-6 combines with J gene TRBJ1-5, with TRBD1 identical over 12 bases. The receptor was isolated from a man between 25 and 39 years old with acute or convalescent COVID-19. The CDR3 reads CASSSMGQGANQPQHF. The CDR3 DNA reads TGTGCCAGCAGTTCGATGGGACAGGGGGCGAATCAGCCCCAGCATTTT.